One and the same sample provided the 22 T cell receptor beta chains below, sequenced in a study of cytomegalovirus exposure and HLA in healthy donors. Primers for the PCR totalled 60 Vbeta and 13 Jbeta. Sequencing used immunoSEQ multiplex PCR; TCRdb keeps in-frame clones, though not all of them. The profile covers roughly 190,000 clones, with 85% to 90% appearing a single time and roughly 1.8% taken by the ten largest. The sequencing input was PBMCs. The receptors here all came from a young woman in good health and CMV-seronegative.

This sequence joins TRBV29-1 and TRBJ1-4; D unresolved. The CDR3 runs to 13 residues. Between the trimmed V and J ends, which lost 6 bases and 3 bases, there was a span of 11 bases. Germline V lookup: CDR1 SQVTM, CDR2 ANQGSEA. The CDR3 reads CSVKYKPNEKLFF. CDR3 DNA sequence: TGCAGCGTCAAGTACAAACCTAATGAAAAACTGTTTTTT.

The CDR3 reads CASSPSREQYF. The CDR3 region has the DNA TGTGCCAGCAGCCCCTCGCGGGAGCAGTACTTC. The chain joins TRBV11-2 to TRBJ2-5; 7 bases agree with TRBD2. Germline V gene lookup returns CDR1 SGHAT and CDR2 FQNNGV. The CDR3 extends over 11 amino acids. Trimming removed 5 bases from V and 11 bases from J; junction bases left unmatched: 5.

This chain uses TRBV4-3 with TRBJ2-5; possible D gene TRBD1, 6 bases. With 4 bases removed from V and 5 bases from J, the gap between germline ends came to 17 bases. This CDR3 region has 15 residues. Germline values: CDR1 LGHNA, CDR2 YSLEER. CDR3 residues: CASSPGLAQGETQYF. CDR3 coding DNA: TGCGCCAGCAGCCCCGGACTGGCCCAGGGGGAGACCCAGTACTTC.

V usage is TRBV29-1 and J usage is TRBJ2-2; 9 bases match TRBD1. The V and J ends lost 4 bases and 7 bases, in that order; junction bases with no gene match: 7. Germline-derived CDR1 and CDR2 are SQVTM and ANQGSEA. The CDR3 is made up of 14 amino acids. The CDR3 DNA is TGCAGCGTTGTCCGCCTGACAGGGGGCGGGGAGCTGTTTTTT. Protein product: CSVVRLTGGGELFF.

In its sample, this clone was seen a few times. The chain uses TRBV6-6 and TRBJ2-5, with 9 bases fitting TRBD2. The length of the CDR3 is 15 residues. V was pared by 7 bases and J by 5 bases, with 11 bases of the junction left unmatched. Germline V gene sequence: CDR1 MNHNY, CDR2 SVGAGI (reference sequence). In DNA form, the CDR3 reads TGTGCCAGCAACCAAGGGCGGGGGGGTAGGGAGACCCAGTACTTC. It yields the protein CASNQGRGGRETQYF.

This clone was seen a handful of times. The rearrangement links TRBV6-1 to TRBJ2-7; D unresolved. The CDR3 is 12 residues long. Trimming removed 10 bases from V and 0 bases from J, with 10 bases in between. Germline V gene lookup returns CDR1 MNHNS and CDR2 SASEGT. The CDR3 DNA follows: TGTGCCACGAGGCCCTTCTCCTACGAGCAGTACTTC. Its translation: CATRPFSYEQYF.

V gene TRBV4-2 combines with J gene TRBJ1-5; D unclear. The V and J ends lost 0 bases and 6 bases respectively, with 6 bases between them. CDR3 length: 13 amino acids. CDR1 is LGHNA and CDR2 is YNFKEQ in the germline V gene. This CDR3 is CASSQEMSQPQHF. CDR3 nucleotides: TGTGCCAGCAGCCAAGAAATGAGTCAGCCCCAGCATTTT.

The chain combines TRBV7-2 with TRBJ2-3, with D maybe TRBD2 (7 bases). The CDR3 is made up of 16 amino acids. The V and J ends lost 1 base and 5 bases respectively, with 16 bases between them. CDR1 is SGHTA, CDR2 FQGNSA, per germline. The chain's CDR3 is CASSLGGRGGGDTQYF. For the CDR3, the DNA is TGTGCCAGCAGCTTAGGGGGGCGGGGAGGGGGAGATACGCAGTATTTT. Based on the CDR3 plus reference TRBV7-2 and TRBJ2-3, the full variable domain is GAGVSQSPSNKVTEKGKDVELRCDPISGHTALYWYRQSLGQGLEFLIYFQGNSAPDKSGLPSDRFSAERTGGSVSTLTIQRTQQEDSAVYLCASSLGGRGGGDTQYFGPGTRLTVL.

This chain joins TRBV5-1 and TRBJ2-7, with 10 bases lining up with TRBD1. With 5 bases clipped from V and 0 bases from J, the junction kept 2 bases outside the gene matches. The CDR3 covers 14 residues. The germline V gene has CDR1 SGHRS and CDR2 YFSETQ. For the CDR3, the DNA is TGCGCCAGCAGACGGACAGGGGGCTCCTACGAGCAGTACTTC. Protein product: CASRRTGGSYEQYF. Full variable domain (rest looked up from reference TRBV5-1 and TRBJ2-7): KAGVTQTPRYLIKTRGQQVTLSCSPISGHRSVSWYQQTPGQGLQFLFEYFSETQRNKGNFPGRFSGRQFSNSRSEMNVSTLELGDSALYLCASRRTGGSYEQYFGPGTRLTVT.

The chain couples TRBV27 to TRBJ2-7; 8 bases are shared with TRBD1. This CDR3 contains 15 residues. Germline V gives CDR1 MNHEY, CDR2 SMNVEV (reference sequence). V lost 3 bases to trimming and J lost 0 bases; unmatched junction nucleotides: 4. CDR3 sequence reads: CASSFGTGASYEQYF. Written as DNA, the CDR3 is TGTGCCAGCAGTTTCGGGACAGGAGCCTCCTACGAGCAGTACTTC.

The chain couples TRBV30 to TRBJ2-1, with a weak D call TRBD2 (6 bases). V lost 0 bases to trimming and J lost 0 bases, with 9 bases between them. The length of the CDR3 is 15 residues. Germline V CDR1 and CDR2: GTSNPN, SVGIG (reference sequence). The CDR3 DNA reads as TGTGCCTGGAGTGTACGCGGGACCTCCTACAATGAGCAGTTCTTC. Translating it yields CAWSVRGTSYNEQFF.

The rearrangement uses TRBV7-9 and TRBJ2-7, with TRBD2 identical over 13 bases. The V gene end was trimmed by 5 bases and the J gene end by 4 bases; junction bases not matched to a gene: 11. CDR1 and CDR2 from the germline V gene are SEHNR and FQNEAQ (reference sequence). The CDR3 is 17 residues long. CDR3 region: CASSPRLAGGRTYEQYF. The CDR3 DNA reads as TGTGCCAGCAGCCCGAGACTAGCGGGAGGACGTACATACGAGCAGTACTTC.

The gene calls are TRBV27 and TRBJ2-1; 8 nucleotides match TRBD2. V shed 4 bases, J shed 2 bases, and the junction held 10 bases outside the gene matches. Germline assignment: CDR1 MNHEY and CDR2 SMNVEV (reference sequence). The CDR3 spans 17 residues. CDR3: CASSSISGLVTYNEQFF. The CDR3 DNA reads TGTGCCAGCAGTTCTATCTCGGGACTAGTCACCTACAATGAGCAGTTCTTC.

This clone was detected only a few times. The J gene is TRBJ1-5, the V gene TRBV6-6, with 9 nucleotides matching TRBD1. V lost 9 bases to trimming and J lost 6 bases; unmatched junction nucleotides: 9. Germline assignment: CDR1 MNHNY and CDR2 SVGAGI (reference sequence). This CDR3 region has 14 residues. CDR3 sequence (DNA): TGTGCCAGTAGGATTACAGGGGGCGGTCAGCCCCAGCATTTT. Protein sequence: CASRITGGGQPQHF.

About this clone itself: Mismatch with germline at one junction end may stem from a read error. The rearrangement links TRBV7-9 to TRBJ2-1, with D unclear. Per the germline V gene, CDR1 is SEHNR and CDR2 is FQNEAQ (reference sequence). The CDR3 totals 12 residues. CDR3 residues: CSSSYQAMRQFF. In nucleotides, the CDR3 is TGTTCCAGCAGCTACCAGGCCATGAGGCAGTTCTTC.

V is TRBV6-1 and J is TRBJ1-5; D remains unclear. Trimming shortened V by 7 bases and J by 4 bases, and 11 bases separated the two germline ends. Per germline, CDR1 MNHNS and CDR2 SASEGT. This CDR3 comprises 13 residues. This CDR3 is CASTDTGNQPQHF. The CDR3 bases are TGTGCCAGCACCGACACGGGAAATCAGCCCCAGCATTTT.

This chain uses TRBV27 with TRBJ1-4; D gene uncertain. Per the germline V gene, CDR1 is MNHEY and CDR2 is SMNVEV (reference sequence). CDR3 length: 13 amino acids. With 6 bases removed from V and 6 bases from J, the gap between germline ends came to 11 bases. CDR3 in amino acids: CASSLVMDEKLFF. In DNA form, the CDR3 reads TGTGCCAGCAGCCTAGTGATGGATGAAAAACTGTTTTTT.

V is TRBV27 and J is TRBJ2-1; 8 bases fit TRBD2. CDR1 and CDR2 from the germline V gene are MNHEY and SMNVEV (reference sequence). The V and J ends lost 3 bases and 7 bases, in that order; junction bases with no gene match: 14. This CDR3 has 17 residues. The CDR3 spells CASSFPPGTSSRNEQFF. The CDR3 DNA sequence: TGTGCCAGCAGTTTCCCCCCCGGGACTAGTTCTAGGAATGAGCAGTTCTTC.

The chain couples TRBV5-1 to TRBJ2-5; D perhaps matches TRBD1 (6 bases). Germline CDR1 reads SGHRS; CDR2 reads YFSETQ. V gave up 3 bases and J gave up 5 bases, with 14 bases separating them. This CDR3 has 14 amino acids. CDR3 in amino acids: CASSSGQGSETQYF. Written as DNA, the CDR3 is TGCGCCAGCAGCTCCGGGCAGGGGAGCGAGACCCAGTACTTC.

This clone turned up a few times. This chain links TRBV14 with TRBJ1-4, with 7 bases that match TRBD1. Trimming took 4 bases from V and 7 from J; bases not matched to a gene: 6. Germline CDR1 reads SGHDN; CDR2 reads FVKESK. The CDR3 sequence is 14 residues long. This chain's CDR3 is CASSPTGLSEKLFF. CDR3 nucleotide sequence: TGTGCCAGCAGCCCGACAGGGTTAAGTGAAAAACTGTTTTTT.

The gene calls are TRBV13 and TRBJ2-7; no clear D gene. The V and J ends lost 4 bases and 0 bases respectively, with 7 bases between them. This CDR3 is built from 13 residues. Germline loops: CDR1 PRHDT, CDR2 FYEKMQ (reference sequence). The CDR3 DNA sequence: TGTGCCAGCAGCTCAGAATCCTCCTACGAGCAGTACTTC. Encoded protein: CASSSESSYEQYF. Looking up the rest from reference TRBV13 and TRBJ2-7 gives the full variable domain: AAGVIQSPRHLIKEKRETATLKCYPIPRHDTVYWYQQGPGQDPQFLISFYEKMQSDKGSIPDRFSAQQFSDYHSELNMSSLELGDSALYFCASSSESSYEQYFGPGTRLTVT.

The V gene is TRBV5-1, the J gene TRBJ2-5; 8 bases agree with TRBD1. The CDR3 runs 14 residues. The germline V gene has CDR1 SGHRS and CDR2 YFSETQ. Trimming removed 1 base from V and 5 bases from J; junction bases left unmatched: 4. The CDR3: CASSLTGGQETQYF. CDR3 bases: TGCGCCAGCAGCTTGACAGGGGGTCAGGAGACCCAGTACTTC.